This T cell receptor beta chain originates from a study of OX40 agonist ivuxolimab in advanced cancers. General study points: Expanded clones were, on average, more numerous among CD8+ T cells than CD4+.

Cycle 7 day 1, cycle 4 day 1, and baseline were the timepoints at which blood was sampled. The CDR3 has 14 residues. V lost 1 base to trimming and J lost 4 bases; unmatched junction nucleotides: 5. Germline V gene sequence: CDR1 SQVTM, CDR2 ANQGSEA. With respect to this clone: No antigen is known for it.

The repertoire was sequenced with immunoSEQ multiplex PCR; TCRdb's copy has only in-frame clones and lacks some. This table has about 25,000 clones, approximately 80% appearing once. The chain recombines TRBV29-1 with TRBJ1-2; the match to TRBD1 covers 8 bases. The sequence came from an adult with an advanced solid tumor such as melanoma, head and neck, liver or kidney cancer. The sequenced sample was CD4+ or CD8+ T cells sorted from blood, obtained in a trial of the OX40 agonist ivuxolimab. DNA for the CDR3: TGCAGCGTTGAAGGGCAGGGGGCTACCTATGGCTACACCTTC. Its translation: CSVEGQGATYGYTF.